This section outlines one TCR beta chain sequence together with its context. Grouping used clinical history reported by participants in a survey and questionnaire. Only in-frame clones appear in the TCRdb table, and some are missing; sequencing was by immunoSEQ multiplex PCR. This sample has a few hundred thousand clones, with almost 90% found just once. CDR3 size: 13 residues. The V and J ends lost 0 bases and 9 bases, in that order; junction bases with no gene match: 5. The germline CDR1 and CDR2 sequences are SGHRS and YFSETQ. The sample is drawn from a study of blood T cell repertoires in COVID-19.

The V and J genes are TRBV5-1 and TRBJ1-2, with 7 positions matching TRBD1. The TCR was taken from a woman under 30 with acute COVID-19. Sequences were obtained from PBMCs or T cells enriched from blood (not recorded which). The CDR3 sequence is CASSLGQGESYTF. CDR3 nucleotide sequence: TGCGCCAGCAGCTTGGGACAGGGCGAGAGCTACACCTTC.